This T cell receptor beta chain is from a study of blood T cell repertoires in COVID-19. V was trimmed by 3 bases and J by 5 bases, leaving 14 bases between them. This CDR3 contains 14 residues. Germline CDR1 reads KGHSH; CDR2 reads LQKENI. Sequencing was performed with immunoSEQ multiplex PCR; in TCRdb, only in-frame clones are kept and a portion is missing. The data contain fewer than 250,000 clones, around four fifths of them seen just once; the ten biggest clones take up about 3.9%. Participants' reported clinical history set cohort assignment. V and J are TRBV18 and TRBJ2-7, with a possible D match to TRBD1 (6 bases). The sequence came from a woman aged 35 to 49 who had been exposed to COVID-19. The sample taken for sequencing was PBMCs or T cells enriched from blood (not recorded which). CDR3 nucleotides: TGTGCCAGCTCACCGATCCGGGACACCAACGAGCAGTACTTC. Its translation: CASSPIRDTNEQYF.